The clone carrying this T cell receptor beta chain was seen more than once but under ten times. CDR3 length: 16 residues. Germline V gene lookup returns CDR1 ENHRY and CDR2 SYGVKD. With 5 bases clipped from V and 2 bases from J, the junction kept 9 bases outside the gene matches. These data originate in a study of beta chain features in type 1 diabetes. The whole isolated RNA underwent reverse transcription, so sequencing captured expressed TCRB transcripts. Data came from immunoSEQ multiplex PCR; TCRdb stores just in-frame clones and leaves some out. The table shows 600,000 to 650,000 clones, with 15% to 19% occurring only once. A single heparinised draw of 95 to 150 mL on average was taken per donor. Based on CD45RO/CCR7/CD25/CD127/CD95/CD27, CD4+ regulatory, stem cell-like memory, naive and central memory cells were sorted. Purities over 98% were achieved in all sorted populations.

Material for sequencing was naive CD4+ T cells from blood. This receptor was taken from a man between 18 and 35 years old in good health. The rearrangement links TRBV10-3 to TRBJ2-5; TRBD1 matches 9 bases. DNA for the CDR3: TGTGCCATCAGTCTGTTACAGGGGGCTGGACAAGAGACCCAGTACTTC. Residues: CAISLLQGAGQETQYF.